The source of this T cell receptor (beta chain) is a study of T cell responses to AZD1222 COVID-19 vaccine (dated by TCRdb to the early 2020s). Looking at the study overall: A total of about 230 trial participants underwent TCR sequencing, of whom 200 to 220 received two doses of AZD1222 and about 25 received two doses of the MenACWY control vaccine. Trial participants were enrolled by age into 18-55, 56-69 and 70-plus year subgroups, with around 140, 26 and 57 TCR-sequenced participants respectively. Broader findings and caveats from the paper: Conclusions about previously exposed vaccinees are limited, since just six AZD1222 recipients were seropositive for SARS-CoV-2 at baseline. Vaccine-associated CD4 TCRs spanned the whole spike protein, with dominant responses in regions 160-218 and 743-854. Spike-specific TCR breadth and depth rose significantly after two AZD1222 doses compared with day 0 and with MenACWY recipients. Epitopes outside the regions mutated in the B.1.351 and B.1.1.7 variants were reportedly recognized by nearly half of the unique spike-specific TCRs. Because no day 14 peak-response samples were available, repertoires were characterized only after the peak T cell response. Participants were mostly white British and included more females than males, and it was suggested by the authors that clonal diversity may have been underestimated. In the small 56-69-year group, the increase in depth fell short of significance, most likely because of low power.

There are 13 amino acids in the CDR3, from cysteine to phenylalanine inclusive. Of the read, only the CDR3 DNA is kept; its 39 bases are in frame from base 1. Trimmed from V: 3 bases; trimmed from J: 5 bases; junction bases lacking a gene match: 2. The germline V gene (reference sequence) sets CDR1 to DFQATT and CDR2 to SNEGSKA. About this clone itself: It has no known antigen specificity. Per-base qualities were not stored, and no clone one base away is much larger.

The CDR3 regions of human TCRbeta chains were analyzed by immunosequencing. In the original analysis: TCRs in the repertoires were compared against a reference library of SARS-CoV-2-specific TCRs that had been generated with the MIRA antigen-specificity platform. Breadth was defined as the fraction of unique TCRs that were SARS-CoV-2-associated, and depth was defined as the fraction of total T cells that were SARS-CoV-2-associated. Using the MIRA data, each spike-specific TCR was assigned both to the spike region to which the TCR was reactive and to a CD4 or CD8 class. Log10-transformed breadth and depth values were compared by one-way ANOVA with Sidak's multiple comparisons tests. Imported from immuneACCESS, the table was reduced by TCRdb to in-frame sequences with V and J called. These copies leave out some clones; in studies compared against another copy, an unresolved V gene accounts for under half, and the cause of the remainder is not known. That table furnishes V, J and clone size, whereas the DNA furnished D and trimming. Recorded for this sample are roughly 150,000 clones; roughly nine tenths of them occurred a single time. Of the sample, roughly 1.1% is held by the ten largest clones.

Per the publication, the time point label means: about 28 days (+/-7) after the second vaccine dose. Because spike-specific TCR depth and breadth did not differ between the two schedules, AZD1222 recipients who got a second dose at roughly 4 weeks were pooled with those who got a second dose at roughly 12 weeks. Vaccinee samples were obtained from the UK trials COV001 and COV002, which included a single-blind randomized controlled phase 2/3 trial of AZD1222 (ChAdOx1 nCoV-19) in healthy adults. For TCRbeta chain sequencing, PBMC samples from trial participants were taken at day 0 and at day 28 after the second dose.

This sequence uses TRBV20-1 and TRBJ2-3; 10 of the junction bases match TRBD2. Sequences were derived from peripheral blood, sampled 28 days after the second AZD1222 dose. The source is an adult who received the AZD1222 COVID-19 vaccine. The bases read TGCAGTGCTAGTTTAGCGGGGGGAGATACGCAGTATTTT. This encodes CSASLAGGDTQYF.